A single sample gave rise to the 7 T cell receptor beta chains below, sequenced in a study of blood T cells in healthy people across ages. The use of a sample-barcoded 5' primer and a J-beta primer mix characterized a second PCR of roughly 7 to 11 cycles. TCRdb processed the 5' RACE reads anew with MiXCR; each CDR3 protein has one entry. The table shows about 570,000 distinct CDR3 sequences, with about 25% occurring only once. The sample was blood. The receptors derive from a woman in her sixties or seventies in good health.

The rearrangement links TRBV4-3 to TRBJ2-5; D is perhaps TRBD2 (5 bases). The V end was cut by 2 bases, the J end by 4 bases, with 17 bases between. Germline-derived CDR1 and CDR2 are LGHNA and YSLEER. The CDR3 length is 16 residues. As DNA, the CDR3 is TGCGCCAGCAGCCAAATGAGCGTACTAGTCGCAGAGACCCAGTACTTC. This codes for CASSQMSVLVAETQYF.

The V call is TRBV5-1, the J call TRBJ2-5; TRBD2 matches at 9 bases. J lost 2 bases, V lost 0 bases, and 11 bases had no gene match. Germline lookup yields CDR1 SGHRS and CDR2 YFSETQ. The CDR3 is 18 residues long. CDR3 bases: TGCGCCAGCAGCTTGGGGCTAGCGGGGTCGCCGGGGCAAGAGACCCAGTACTTC. Its translation is CASSLGLAGSPGQETQYF.

This clonotype was picked up many times. The chain joins TRBV2 to TRBJ2-5; 7 bases align to TRBD2. J lost 2 bases, V lost 6 bases, and 9 bases had no gene match. CDR3 size: 15 residues. Germline V lookup: CDR1 SNHLY, CDR2 FYNNEI. The CDR3 DNA sequence: TGTGCCAGCAGCCTGTGGGCTAGCGGACAAGAGACCCAGTACTTC. This translates into CASSLWASGQETQYF.

This clonotype has only a few counts. This CDR3 reads CASSQGGGLKTQYF. In DNA form, the CDR3 reads TGTGCCAGCAGCCAAGGCGGGGGGTTGAAGACCCAGTACTTC. The gene calls are TRBV12-3 or TRBV12-4 and TRBJ2-5, with 8 bases fitting TRBD2. The CDR3 runs 14 residues. The ends lost 6 bases at V and 6 bases at J; junction bases unmatched: 9.

About this clonotype itself: A junction boundary mismatches the germline segment, possibly from a read error. The CDR3 DNA is TGTGCCAGCAGCTTATGGCGGCAGGGGAACACTCAAGCTTTCTTT. Its protein product is CASSLWRQGNTQAFF. The gene calls are TRBV7-9 and TRBJ1-1; TRBD1 is a possible D gene (6 bases). This CDR3 has 15 residues. CDR1 SEHNR and CDR2 FQNEAQ come from the germline V gene (reference sequence).

The V call is TRBV6-2 or TRBV6-3, the J call TRBJ1-2; D is uncertain. Germline V gene sequence: CDR1 MNHEY, CDR2 SVGEGT. The length of the CDR3 is 13 residues. V shed 2 bases and J shed 4 bases, with 8 bases lying between them. CDR3 nucleotide sequence: TGTGCCAGCAGTTACGGGCAGTTCTATGGCTACACCTTC. Protein sequence: CASSYGQFYGYTF.

The rearrangement links TRBV27 to TRBJ1-4; D gene uncertain. Germline V gene data show CDR1 as MNHEY and CDR2 as SMNVEV (reference sequence). The CDR3 loop spans 15 amino acids. Trimming left V 2 bases short and J 8 bases short, with 15 bases between. Here the CDR3 DNA reads TGTGCCAGCAGTTTAGGTCCCCAAGGGTTCGAAAAACTGTTTTTT. Amino acids: CASSLGPQGFEKLFF.